The following is a TCR beta chain sequence with its context. What it recognizes is unknown. This sample was included in a study of T cell responses to AZD1222 COVID-19 vaccine. Overall study results and limits: In all cases, repertoires were sampled only after the peak T cell response. Unmutated variant regions are reportedly targeted by nearly half of spike-specific TCRs.

Clones were sequenced by immunoSEQ multiplex PCR, and TCRdb holds only the in-frame ones, with some missing. The sample contains 82,000 or so clones, over 90% of which appear only once. CDR1 is MNHEY, CDR2 SVGAGI, per germline. The CDR3 has 12 amino acids. The clonotype was recovered from an adult in good health. This rearrangement joins TRBV6-5 to TRBJ2-2; weak D call: TRBD1 (8 bases). Material: peripheral blood, obtained on day 0 of AZD1222 vaccination. The CDR3 nucleotides read TGTGCACAGGGGGGGGACACCGGGGAGCTGTTTTTT. This sequence encodes CAQGGDTGELFF.